This entry lists 22 T cell receptor beta chains sequenced from one sample in a study of CD8+ T cells in alopecia areata. Described treatment: oral pan-JAK inhibitor, 5-10 mg twice daily. Extraction and reverse transcription of RNA yielded cDNA as the sequencing template. TCRdb's table, derived via immunoSEQ multiplex PCR, lists solely in-frame clones and lacks some. The sample lists about 200,000 clones, 58% occurring once. The source material was CD4+ T cells sorted from blood, sampled at week 24, from a patient treated with tofacitinib. The receptor source for this set is a human donor with alopecia areata.

The rearrangement uses TRBV15 and TRBJ1-2; the D is unclear. CDR1 and CDR2 from the germline V gene are LNHNV and YYDKDF (reference sequence). The V end was cut by 5 bases, the J end by 4 bases, with 11 bases between. CDR3 length: 13 amino acids. The CDR3 DNA follows: TGTGCCACCAGCGGTTACAGATTCTATGGCTACACCTTC. Its protein is CATSGYRFYGYTF.

J is TRBJ1-4 and V is TRBV4-3; D perhaps matches TRBD1 (5 bases). The CDR3 is 13 amino acids. Germline V CDR1 and CDR2: LGHNA, YSLEER. V lost 2 bases and J lost 6, with 7 bases in between. CDR3 coding DNA: TGCGCCAGCAGCCAAATACAGGATGAAAAACTGTTTTTT. It is translated as CASSQIQDEKLFF.

This clone was picked up a small number of times. This chain uses TRBV28 with TRBJ1-2; tentatively, D is TRBD1 (5 bases). Germline CDR1 reads MDHEN; CDR2 reads SYDVKM. This CDR3 comprises 14 residues. V was pared by 1 base and J by 8 bases, with 14 bases between. CDR3 DNA sequence: TGTGCCAGCAGTTTATCAGGGAAAGATCGCGGCTACACCTTC. Amino acid sequence: CASSLSGKDRGYTF.

The chain employs TRBV4-3 and TRBJ2-1, with D tentatively TRBD2 (6 bases). The CDR3 is 15 amino acids. Germline V gives CDR1 LGHNA, CDR2 YSLEER. V lost 0 bases to trimming and J lost 10 bases, with 16 bases between them. CDR3 loop: CASSQEIRRGREQFF. CDR3 sequence (DNA): TGCGCCAGCAGCCAAGAAATAAGGAGGGGACGCGAGCAGTTCTTC.

The V and J genes are TRBV5-6 and TRBJ1-6; 7 bases match TRBD1. CDR1 and CDR2 from the germline V gene are SGHDT and YYEEEE. This CDR3 spans 15 amino acids. Trimming took 3 bases from V and 5 from J; bases not matched to a gene: 5. The chain's CDR3 is CASSWTGPHNSPLHF. CDR3 bases: TGTGCCAGCAGCTGGACAGGTCCCCATAATTCACCCCTCCACTTT.

V and J are TRBV9 and TRBJ1-1, with D perhaps matching TRBD1 (6 bases). The CDR3 covers 14 residues. In germline, CDR1 is SGDLS, CDR2 YYNGEE. The V and J ends lost 4 bases and 8 bases respectively, with 18 bases between them. For the CDR3, the DNA is TGTGCCAGCAGCCCCGCGAGCGGGGGGGGCGAAGCTTTCTTT. It translates to CASSPASGGGEAFF. Full variable domain (remainder filled in from reference TRBV9 and TRBJ1-1): DSGVTQTPKHLITATGQRVTLRCSPRSGDLSVYWYQQSLDQGLQFLIQYYNGEERAKGNILERFSAQQFPDLHSELNLSSLELGDSALYFCASSPASGGGEAFFGQGTRLTVV.

This clone has more than one count but fewer than ten. The chain joins TRBV11-2 to TRBJ1-1, with D possibly being TRBD1 (5 bases). Looked up from germline, CDR1 is SGHAT and CDR2 is FQNNGV. This CDR3 is 16 amino acids long. V lost 2 bases, J lost 1 base, and 14 bases lay in between. CDR3 sequence: CASSLRWRQRNTEAFF. CDR3 nucleotide sequence: TGTGCCAGCAGCTTAAGATGGAGACAGAGGAACACTGAAGCTTTCTTT.

This chain links TRBV25-1 with TRBJ2-3; 10 positions match TRBD1. CDR1 MGHDK and CDR2 SYGVNS come from the germline V gene. The CDR3 loop spans 15 amino acids. V shed 4 bases and J 8 bases; nucleotides not matched to a gene: 9. The CDR3 sequence is CASSGGQGNPGTQYF. The CDR3 DNA is TGTGCCAGCAGTGGGGGACAGGGGAATCCAGGTACGCAGTATTTT.

CDR3 in amino acids: CASSLLVSGGGGYEQYF. As DNA, the CDR3 is TGCGCCAGCAGCTTGTTAGTTAGTGGAGGGGGCGGCTACGAGCAGTACTTC. This chain connects TRBV5-1 to TRBJ2-7, with D tentatively TRBD1 (7 bases). The CDR3 is made up of 17 amino acids. The V end lost 1 base, the J end lost 3 bases, and 20 bases lay between the germline ends. Germline CDR1 SGHRS, CDR2 YFSETQ.

The chain joins TRBV28 to TRBJ1-5; D is unclear. The CDR3 has 15 amino acids. With 3 bases removed from V and 1 base from J, the gap between germline ends came to 10 bases. Germline-derived CDR1 and CDR2 are MDHEN and SYDVKM. The CDR3, as DNA: TGTGCCAGCAGTTTTGGGTCAGTGAGCAATCAGCCCCAGCATTTT. This translates into CASSFGSVSNQPQHF.

V gene TRBV5-6 combines with J gene TRBJ1-1, with D possibly TRBD1 on 5 matching bases. Deletions cut 4 bases from V and 4 bases from J, with 29 bases between. The CDR3 has 19 residues. The germline V gene has CDR1 SGHDT and CDR2 YYEEEE. CDR3 protein: CASSQYLSFTGASGTEAFF. As DNA, the CDR3 is TGTGCCAGCAGCCAGTACCTTTCCTTCACAGGCGCCTCGGGCACTGAAGCTTTCTTT.

This clone was seen more than once but under ten times. The V gene is TRBV19, the J gene TRBJ2-3; tentative D call: TRBD1 (5 bases). This CDR3 has 16 residues. Germline V gene data show CDR1 as LNHDA and CDR2 as SQIVND (reference sequence). V lost 4 bases and J lost 2, with 16 bases in between. The CDR3 spells CASSTSSRVTTDTQYF. The CDR3 nucleotides are TGTGCCAGTAGTACCTCGTCCAGGGTTACCACAGATACGCAGTATTTT.

The V call is TRBV7-9, the J call TRBJ2-1, with 10 bases lining up with TRBD2. Germline CDR1 SEHNR, CDR2 FQNEAQ (reference sequence). CDR3 length: 15 amino acids. Trimming cost V 5 bases and J 7 bases; bases outside gene matches: 8. The CDR3 reads CASSTTSGPLNEQFF. The CDR3 DNA follows: TGTGCCAGCAGCACGACTAGCGGGCCCTTGAATGAGCAGTTCTTC.

The V gene is TRBV14, the J gene TRBJ2-1, with D tentatively TRBD1 (5 bases). The germline V and J ends were trimmed by 4 bases and 4 bases, with 14 bases remaining between them. The germline CDR1 and CDR2 sequences are SGHDN and FVKESK. CDR3 size: 15 residues. CDR3 coding DNA: TGTGCCAGCAGCCCATTTACAGGAGAATACAATGAGCAGTTCTTC. It specifies CASSPFTGEYNEQFF.

The chain carries TRBV7-9 and TRBJ2-7, with 8 bases identical to TRBD2. The V gene end was trimmed by 2 bases and the J gene end by 5 bases; junction bases not matched to a gene: 5. This CDR3 region has 14 residues. From germline, CDR1 is SEHNR and CDR2 FQNEAQ (reference sequence). CDR3 sequence: CASSLPGGVHEQYF. The CDR3 DNA follows: TGTGCCAGCAGCTTACCGGGAGGGGTCCACGAGCAGTACTTC.

This clone was seen a handful of times. This chain joins TRBV7-3 and TRBJ2-3; D might be TRBD2 (6 bases). CDR1 and CDR2 from the germline V gene are SGHTA and FQGTGA. The CDR3 loop spans 15 amino acids. Trimming took off 7 bases at V and 2 bases at J, with 16 bases between the two ends. The CDR3 here is CASTSMGGNTDTQYF. The CDR3, as DNA: TGTGCCAGCACCTCGATGGGAGGTAACACAGATACGCAGTATTTT. Full variable domain (missing parts from reference TRBV7-3 and TRBJ2-3): GAGVSQTPSNKVTEKGKYVELRCDPISGHTALYWYRQSLGQGPEFLIYFQGTGAADDSGLPNDRFFAVRPEGSVSTLKIQRTERGDSAVYLCASTSMGGNTDTQYFGPGTRLTVL.

The chain links TRBV29-1 to TRBJ2-2; 12 positions agree with TRBD1. The CDR3 extends over 15 amino acids. With V trimmed by 7 bases and J by 6 bases, 9 bases remained unmatched. Germline CDR1 is SQVTM and CDR2 is ANQGSEA. In nucleotides, the CDR3 is TGCAGCGCACGTAGGGACAGGGGGCGCCCCGGGGAGCTGTTTTTT. Its translation is CSARRDRGRPGELFF.

The V gene is TRBV15, the J gene TRBJ1-5; D call uncertain. The length of the CDR3 is 14 residues. V was pared by 0 bases and J by 5 bases, with 8 bases between. CDR1 and CDR2 (germline): LNHNV, YYDKDF (reference sequence). CDR3 coding DNA: TGTGCCACCAGCAGAGATGGGCTGGATCAGCCCCAGCATTTT. It translates to CATSRDGLDQPQHF.

This clone occurred a few times. The chain uses TRBV30 and TRBJ2-1; D might be TRBD2 (5 bases). Germline CDR1 is GTSNPN and CDR2 is SVGIG (reference sequence). Trimming cost V 2 bases and J 6 bases, with 14 bases left between them. The CDR3 consists of 14 residues. This chain's CDR3 is CAWSRWEIFNEQFF. The DNA for the CDR3 is TGTGCCTGGAGTAGGTGGGAGATATTCAATGAGCAGTTCTTC. The whole variable domain, remainder taken from reference TRBV30 and TRBJ2-1, is SQTIHQWPATLVQPVGSPLSLECTVEGTSNPNLYWYRQAAGRGLQLLFYSVGIGQISSEVPQNLSASRPQDRQFILSSKKLLLSDSGFYLCAWSRWEIFNEQFFGPGTRLTVL.

This clone was counted between two and nine times. The chain uses TRBV27 and TRBJ1-5, with 10 positions matching TRBD1. This CDR3 spans 13 amino acids. Germline V CDR1 and CDR2: MNHEY, SMNVEV (reference sequence). V lost 5 bases and J lost 7; bases outside the gene matches: 2. The DNA of the CDR3 is TGTGCCAGCAGTATGGACAGGGGGCAGCCCCAGCATTTT. Translated, it gives CASSMDRGQPQHF.

This clone was counted only a few times. The chain has TRBV7-9 and TRBJ2-7; TRBD2 is a possible D gene (6 bases). Germline V lookup: CDR1 SEHNR, CDR2 FQNEAQ (reference sequence). The CDR3 is made up of 11 amino acids. The V end lost 5 bases, the J end lost 9 bases, and 11 bases lay between the germline ends. The CDR3 sequence: CASSRGTVQYF. The CDR3 DNA sequence: TGTGCCAGCAGCCGGGGGACGGTGCAGTACTTC.

This chain links TRBV27 with TRBJ2-2; 13 bases agree with TRBD2. The CDR3 contains 17 residues. From germline, CDR1 is MNHEY and CDR2 SMNVEV (reference sequence). V dropped 0 bases and J dropped 7; count of bases not matched to a gene: 5. CDR3 in amino acids: CASSLSWTSGRRGELFF. As DNA, the CDR3 is TGTGCCAGCAGTTTATCGTGGACTAGCGGGAGACGCGGGGAGCTGTTTTTT.